This T cell receptor (beta chain) is drawn from a study of T-cell reconstitution after alpha-beta-depleted transplantation in children. The V segment lost 6 bases and the J segment 3 bases; nucleotides outside the gene matches: 10. The germline gives CDR1 SGHTA, CDR2 FQGNSA. The CDR3 totals 15 residues. It was with unique molecular identifiers that the TCRbeta library was prepared. TCRdb reanalysed the PCR reads using MiXCR and keeps one entry per CDR3 protein. The data show 750,000 to 950,000 distinct CDR3 sequences, around 17% seen once. Sequencing was performed on PBMCs, mostly from graft donor cells, taken 360 days after TCRalphabeta/CD19-depleted stem cell transplant. This TCR derives from a male patient between 10 and 17 years old who had a stem cell transplant for acute lymphoblastic leukemia, so the T cells may come from the graft donor. The rearrangement links TRBV7-2 to TRBJ2-7, with 8 positions matching TRBD1. CDR3 region: CASSLQGDWGYEQYF. CDR3 bases: TGTGCCAGCAGTTTACAGGGGGATTGGGGCTACGAGCAGTACTTC.